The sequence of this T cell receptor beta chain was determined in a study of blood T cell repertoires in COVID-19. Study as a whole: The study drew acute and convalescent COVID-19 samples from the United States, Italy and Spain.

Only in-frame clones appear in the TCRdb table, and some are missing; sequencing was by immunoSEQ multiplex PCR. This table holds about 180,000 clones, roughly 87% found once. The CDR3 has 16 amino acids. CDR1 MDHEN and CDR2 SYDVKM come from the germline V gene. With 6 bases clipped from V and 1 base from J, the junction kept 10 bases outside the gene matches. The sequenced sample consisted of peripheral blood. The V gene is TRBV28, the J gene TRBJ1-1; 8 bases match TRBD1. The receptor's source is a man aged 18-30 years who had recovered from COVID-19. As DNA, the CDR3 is TGTGCCAGCAGAATCGGGACAGGATCGTCGAACACTGAAGCTTTCTTT. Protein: CASRIGTGSSNTEAFF.